The subject of this entry is one T cell receptor (beta chain). As yet, its antigen is unknown. The data are from a study of post-analysis software for immune sequencing data. At the level of the study: As for disease course, relapsing-remitting, secondary progressive and progressive-relapsing multiple sclerosis were all included. Study conclusions and caveats: With TRBV5-6, TRBV5-1 and TRBV20-1 included, about five TRBV segments were more frequent in patients than in controls. Samples from one preparation batch, clustered by F measure, grouped strongly together. Controls significantly exceeded multiple sclerosis patients in normalized Chao1 diversity.

Germline-derived CDR1 and CDR2 are WSHSY and SAAADI. The CDR3 consists of 13 residues. V shed 6 bases and J shed 5 bases, with 13 bases lying between them. Researchers reported that TCR beta cDNA libraries carried unique molecular identifiers. The source material, about 0.9 to 10 million T cells, gave rise to roughly 0.5 million cDNA molecules. MiXCR was run by TCRdb on the PCR reads, yielding one entry per CDR3 protein. The sample lists 750,000 to 950,000 distinct CDR3 sequences, approximately 44% occurring once. Sequencing was carried out using blood. V gene TRBV10-2 combines with J gene TRBJ2-5, with a tentative D call TRBD1 (7 bases). The TCR originated in a girl aged 10 to 17 with multiple sclerosis. The CDR3 spells CASRGGGTETQYF. CDR3 nucleotides: TGCGCCAGCAGAGGGGGCGGGACGGAGACCCAGTACTTC.